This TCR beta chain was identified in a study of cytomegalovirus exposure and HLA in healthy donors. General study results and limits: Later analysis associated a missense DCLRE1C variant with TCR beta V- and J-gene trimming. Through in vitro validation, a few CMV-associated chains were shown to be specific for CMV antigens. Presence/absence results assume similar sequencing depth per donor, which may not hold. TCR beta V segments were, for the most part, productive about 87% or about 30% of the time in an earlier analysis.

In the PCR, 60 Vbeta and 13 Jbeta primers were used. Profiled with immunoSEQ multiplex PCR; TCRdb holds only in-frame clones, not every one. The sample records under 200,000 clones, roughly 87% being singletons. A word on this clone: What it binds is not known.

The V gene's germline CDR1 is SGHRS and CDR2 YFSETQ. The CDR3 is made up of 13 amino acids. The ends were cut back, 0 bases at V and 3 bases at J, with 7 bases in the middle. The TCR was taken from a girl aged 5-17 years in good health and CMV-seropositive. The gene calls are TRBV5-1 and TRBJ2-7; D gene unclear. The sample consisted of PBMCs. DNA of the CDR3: TGCGCCAGCAGCTTGGGCTTCAGCTACGAGCAGTACTTC. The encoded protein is CASSLGFSYEQYF.